Below, 9 T cell receptor beta chains from the same sample are listed, as sequenced in a study of a mutant IDH1 vaccine in newly diagnosed glioma. The table came from immunoSEQ multiplex PCR; TCRdb's copy has only in-frame clones and leaves some out. The sample shows approximately 50,000 clones, less than 90% of them seen only once. Sample time point: week 35, safety follow-up. What each vaccine dose contained was 300 ug of mutant IDH1 20-mer peptide, accompanied by topical imiquimod. These receptors have no known antigen. The material sequenced was PBMCs, taken from a glioma patient whose treatment included an IDH1 peptide vaccine. The source of these receptors is a man in his forties with glioma.

The rearrangement joins TRBV19 to TRBJ2-3; D not resolved. Germline-derived CDR1 and CDR2 are LNHDA and SQIVND (reference sequence). V lost 3 bases and J 1 base, leaving 17 bases between the germline ends. This CDR3 comprises 17 residues. The CDR3 bases are TGTGCCAGTAGTATGCCCCACGAATACCTAGGCACAGATACGCAGTATTTT. Its translation is CASSMPHEYLGTDTQYF.

This chain joins TRBV7-2 and TRBJ1-3; D gene unclear. The CDR3 has 14 amino acids. The V end was cut by 2 bases, the J end by 4 bases, with 9 bases between. From germline, CDR1 is SGHTA and CDR2 FQGNSA. Here the CDR3 reads CASSLSTAGNTIYF. CDR3 nucleotides: TGTGCCAGCAGCTTATCCACAGCCGGAAACACCATATATTTT.

This clone was detected only a few times. The chain links TRBV23-1 to TRBJ2-1; unclear D gene. TRBV23-1 is known as an ORF, though its function is uncertain. This CDR3 contains 14 residues. The V and J ends lost 3 bases and 4 bases respectively, with 10 bases between them. DNA of the CDR3: TGCGCCAGCAGTCATTGTGTGGGTTACAATGAGCAGTTCTTC. It specifies CASSHCVGYNEQFF.

The rearrangement links TRBV18 to TRBJ1-5, with D tentatively TRBD1 (6 bases). CDR3 length equals 14 residues. Germline-derived CDR1 and CDR2 are KGHSH and LQKENI. V was clipped by 3 bases and J by 7 bases, with 13 bases between them. The CDR3 here is CASSPNRVGQPQHF. The DNA of the CDR3 is TGTGCCAGCTCACCGAACAGGGTAGGGCAGCCCCAGCATTTT.

The CDR3 here is CASSLEDTEAFF. The CDR3 DNA is TGTGCCAGCAGCTTAGAGGACACTGAAGCTTTCTTT. The V call is TRBV7-9, the J call TRBJ1-1; unclear D gene. The length of the CDR3 is 12 residues. The V and J ends lost 1 base and 3 bases respectively, with 3 bases between them. The germline V gene has CDR1 SEHNR and CDR2 FQNEAQ (reference sequence).

The V call is TRBV4-1, the J call TRBJ2-5, with TRBD2 identical over 10 bases. Germline V gene lookup returns CDR1 MGHRA and CDR2 YSYEKL. V was clipped by 0 bases and J by 5 bases; unmatched bases: 6. The CDR3 covers 16 residues. The CDR3: CASSQDGDSGRETQYF. As DNA, the CDR3 is TGCGCCAGCAGCCAAGATGGAGATAGCGGGAGGGAGACCCAGTACTTC.

This chain uses TRBV23-1 with TRBJ2-2, with D possibly being TRBD1 (6 bases). TRBV23-1 carries the ORF label, with uncertain function. The CDR3 is 17 residues long. Deletions cut 4 bases from V and 0 bases from J, with 15 bases between. The CDR3 bases are TGCGCCAGCAGTCGCCCCCCGACAGGCGCGAACACCGGGGAGCTGTTTTTT. It codes for CASSRPPTGANTGELFF.

The J gene is TRBJ2-1, the V gene TRBV7-9; D call uncertain. This CDR3 region has 14 residues. The V end was cut by 5 bases, the J end by 0 bases, with 8 bases between. CDR1 and CDR2 (germline): SEHNR, FQNEAQ (reference sequence). CDR3 amino acids: CASSELTSYNEQFF. The CDR3 coding sequence is TGTGCCAGCAGCGAACTAACCTCCTACAATGAGCAGTTCTTC. Looking up the rest from reference TRBV7-9 and TRBJ2-1 gives the full variable domain: DTGVSQNPRHKITKRGQNVTFRCDPISEHNRLYWYRQTLGQGPEFLTYFQNEAQLEKSRLLSDRFSAERPKGSFSTLEIQRTEQGDSAMYLCASSELTSYNEQFFGPGTRLTVL.

This clone has a single count. The CDR3 protein is CASNLISGRSEQYF. CDR3 DNA: TGTGCCAGCAACCTGATTAGCGGGAGGAGCGAGCAGTACTTC. The genes are TRBV6-1 and TRBJ2-7; 10 nucleotides align to TRBD2. CDR1 and CDR2 (germline): MNHNS, SASEGT. V lost 7 bases and J lost 6; bases outside the gene matches: 9. There are 14 residues in the CDR3.